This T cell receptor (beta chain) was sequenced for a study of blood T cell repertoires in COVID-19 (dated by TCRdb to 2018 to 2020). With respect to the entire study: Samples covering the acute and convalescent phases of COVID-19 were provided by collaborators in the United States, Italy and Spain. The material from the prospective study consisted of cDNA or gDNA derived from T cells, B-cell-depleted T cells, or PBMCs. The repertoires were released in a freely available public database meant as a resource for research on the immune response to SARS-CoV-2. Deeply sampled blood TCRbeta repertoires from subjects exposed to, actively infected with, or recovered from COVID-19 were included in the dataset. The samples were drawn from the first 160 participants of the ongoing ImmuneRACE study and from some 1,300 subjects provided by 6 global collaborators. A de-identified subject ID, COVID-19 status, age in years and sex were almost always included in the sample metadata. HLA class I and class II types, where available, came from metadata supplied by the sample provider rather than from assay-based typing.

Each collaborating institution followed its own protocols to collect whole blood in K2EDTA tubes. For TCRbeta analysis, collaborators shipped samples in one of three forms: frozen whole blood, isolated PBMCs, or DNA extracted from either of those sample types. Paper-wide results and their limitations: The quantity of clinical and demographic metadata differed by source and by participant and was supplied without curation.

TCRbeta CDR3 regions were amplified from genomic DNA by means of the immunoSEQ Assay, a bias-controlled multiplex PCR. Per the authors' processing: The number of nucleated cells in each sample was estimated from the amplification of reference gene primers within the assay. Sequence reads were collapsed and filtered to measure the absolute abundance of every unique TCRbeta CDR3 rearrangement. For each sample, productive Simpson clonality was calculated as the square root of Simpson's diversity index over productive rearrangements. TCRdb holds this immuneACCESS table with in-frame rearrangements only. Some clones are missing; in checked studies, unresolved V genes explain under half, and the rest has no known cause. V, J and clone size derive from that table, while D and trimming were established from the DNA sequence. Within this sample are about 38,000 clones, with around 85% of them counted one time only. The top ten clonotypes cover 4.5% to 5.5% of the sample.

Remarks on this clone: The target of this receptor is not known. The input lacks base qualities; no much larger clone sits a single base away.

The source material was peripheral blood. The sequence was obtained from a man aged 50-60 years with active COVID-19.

The CDR3 region: CAWSLRLGLAGGRYTGELFF. The nucleotides are TGTGCCTGGAGCCTCAGACTCGGACTAGCGGGGGGCCGTTACACCGGGGAGCTGTTTTTT. Recombination linked TRBV30 to TRBJ2-2; 14 bases in the junction line up with TRBD2. The CDR3 runs 20 residues from the cysteine to the phenylalanine. Just the 60-base CDR3 DNA is kept, in frame starting at base 1. V is cut back by 3 bases and J by 3 bases, with 15 bases in the junction unmatched. Looking up the germline V gene (reference sequence) yields CDR1 GTSNPN and CDR2 SVGIG. The CDR3, completed at both ends by the reference TRBV30 and TRBJ2-2 genes, gives the full variable domain SQTIHQWPATLVQPVGSPLSLECTVEGTSNPNLYWYRQAAGRGLQLLFYSVGIGQISSEVPQNLSASRPQDRQFILSSKKLLLSDSGFYLCAWSLRLGLAGGRYTGELFFGEGSRLTVL.